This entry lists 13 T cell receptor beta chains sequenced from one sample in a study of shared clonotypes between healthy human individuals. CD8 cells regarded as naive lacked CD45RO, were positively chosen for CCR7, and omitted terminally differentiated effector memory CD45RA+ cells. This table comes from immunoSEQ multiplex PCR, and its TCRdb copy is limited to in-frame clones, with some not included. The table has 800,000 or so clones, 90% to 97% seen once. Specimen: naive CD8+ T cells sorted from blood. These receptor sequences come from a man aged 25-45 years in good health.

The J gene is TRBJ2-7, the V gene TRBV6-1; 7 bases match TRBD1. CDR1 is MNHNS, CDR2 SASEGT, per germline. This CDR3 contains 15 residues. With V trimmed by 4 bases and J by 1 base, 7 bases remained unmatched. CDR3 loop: CASSVSRTGSYEQYF. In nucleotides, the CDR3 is TGTGCCAGCAGTGTATCCAGGACAGGTTCCTACGAGCAGTACTTC.

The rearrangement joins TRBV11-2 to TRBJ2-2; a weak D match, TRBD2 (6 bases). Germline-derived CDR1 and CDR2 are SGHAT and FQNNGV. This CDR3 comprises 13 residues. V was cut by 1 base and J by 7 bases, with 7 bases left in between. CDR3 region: CASSLGRDGELFF. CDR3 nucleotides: TGTGCCAGCAGCTTAGGGCGGGACGGGGAGCTGTTTTTT.

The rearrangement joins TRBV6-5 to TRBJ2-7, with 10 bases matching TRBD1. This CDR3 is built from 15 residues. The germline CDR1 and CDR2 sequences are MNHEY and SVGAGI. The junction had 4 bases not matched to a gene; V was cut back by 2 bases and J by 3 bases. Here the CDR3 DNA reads TGTGCCAGCAGTTACGGGACAGGGGCCATCTACGAGCAGTACTTC. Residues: CASSYGTGAIYEQYF.

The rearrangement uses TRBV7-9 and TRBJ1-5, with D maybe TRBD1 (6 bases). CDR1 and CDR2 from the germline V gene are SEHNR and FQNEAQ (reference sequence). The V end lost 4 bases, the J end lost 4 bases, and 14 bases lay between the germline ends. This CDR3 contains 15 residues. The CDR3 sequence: CASSSSGTSNQPQHF. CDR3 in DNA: TGTGCCAGCAGCTCCTCCGGGACATCAAATCAGCCCCAGCATTTT.

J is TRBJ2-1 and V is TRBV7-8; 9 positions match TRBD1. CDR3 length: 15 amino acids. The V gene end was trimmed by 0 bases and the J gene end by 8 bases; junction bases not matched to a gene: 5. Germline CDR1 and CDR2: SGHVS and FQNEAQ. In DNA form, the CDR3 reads TGTGCCAGCAGCTTAGCGGGGACAGGGCTAGATGAGCAGTTCTTC. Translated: CASSLAGTGLDEQFF.

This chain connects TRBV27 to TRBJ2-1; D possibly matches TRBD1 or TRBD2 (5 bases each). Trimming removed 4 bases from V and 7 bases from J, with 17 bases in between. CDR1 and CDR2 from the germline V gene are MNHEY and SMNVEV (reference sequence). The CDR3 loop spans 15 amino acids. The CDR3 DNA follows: TGTGCCAGCAGTTCCCTGGGGGACCCCGGGAATGAGCAGTTCTTC. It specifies CASSSLGDPGNEQFF.

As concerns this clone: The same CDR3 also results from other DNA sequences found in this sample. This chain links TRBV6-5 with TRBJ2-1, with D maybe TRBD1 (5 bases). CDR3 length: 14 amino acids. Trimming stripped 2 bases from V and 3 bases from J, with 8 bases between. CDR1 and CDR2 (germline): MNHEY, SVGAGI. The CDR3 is CASSYSDSYNEQFF. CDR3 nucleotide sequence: TGTGCCAGCAGTTACAGCGACAGCTACAATGAGCAGTTCTTC.

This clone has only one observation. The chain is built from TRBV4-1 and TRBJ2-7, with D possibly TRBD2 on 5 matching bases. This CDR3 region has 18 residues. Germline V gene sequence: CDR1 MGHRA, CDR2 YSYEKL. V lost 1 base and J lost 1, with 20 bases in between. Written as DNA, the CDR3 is TGCGCCAGCAGCCAAGGTTTCGGAGGTAGCGATTTTTCCTACGAGCAGTACTTC. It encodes CASSQGFGGSDFSYEQYF.

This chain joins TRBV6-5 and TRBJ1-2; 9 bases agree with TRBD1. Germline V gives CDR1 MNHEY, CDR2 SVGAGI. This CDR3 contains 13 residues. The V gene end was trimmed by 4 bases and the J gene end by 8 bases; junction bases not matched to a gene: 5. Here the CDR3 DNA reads TGTGCCAGCAGTTGGGGACAGGGTCAAGGCTACACCTTC. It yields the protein CASSWGQGQGYTF.

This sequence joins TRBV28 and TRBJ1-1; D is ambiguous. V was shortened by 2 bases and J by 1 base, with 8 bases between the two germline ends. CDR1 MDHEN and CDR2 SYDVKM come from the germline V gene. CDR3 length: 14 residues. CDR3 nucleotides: TGTGCCAGCAGTTTAGTGGATACGAACACTGAAGCTTTCTTT. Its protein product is CASSLVDTNTEAFF.

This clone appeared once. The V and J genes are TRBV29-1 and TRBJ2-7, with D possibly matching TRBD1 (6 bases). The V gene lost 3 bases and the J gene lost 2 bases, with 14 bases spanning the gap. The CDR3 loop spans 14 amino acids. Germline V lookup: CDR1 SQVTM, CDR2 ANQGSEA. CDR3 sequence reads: CSVDNQGNPYEQYF. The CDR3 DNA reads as TGCAGCGTTGATAATCAGGGGAACCCCTACGAGCAGTACTTC.

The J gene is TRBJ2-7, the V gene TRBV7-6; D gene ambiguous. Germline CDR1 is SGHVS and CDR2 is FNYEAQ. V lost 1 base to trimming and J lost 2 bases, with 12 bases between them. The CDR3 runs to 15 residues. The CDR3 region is CASSLERAPAYEQYF. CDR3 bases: TGTGCCAGCAGCTTAGAACGGGCCCCGGCCTACGAGCAGTACTTC.

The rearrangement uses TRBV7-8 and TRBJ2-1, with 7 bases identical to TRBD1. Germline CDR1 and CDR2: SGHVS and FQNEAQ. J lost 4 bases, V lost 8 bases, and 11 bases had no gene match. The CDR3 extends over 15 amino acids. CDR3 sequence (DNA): TGTGCCAGCGTAGGATGGGACAGAGATTACAATGAGCAGTTCTTC. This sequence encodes CASVGWDRDYNEQFF.